The rows below give T cell receptor beta chains drawn from one sample of a study of blood T cell repertoires in COVID-19. Sequencing used immunoSEQ multiplex PCR; TCRdb keeps in-frame clones, though not all of them. This sample yields 250,000 to 300,000 clones, of which approximately 87% are seen a single time; 9.5% to 15% belongs to the top ten. Specimen: peripheral blood. All receptors come from a woman aged 30 to 39 with COVID-19, enrolled during active disease. CDR3s include the opening cysteine and the closing phenylalanine or tryptophan. Each record gives: J gene, V gene, D gene, CDR3 length, clone size, CDR3 DNA, CDR3 protein. The D gene is left open where the match is weak. Size is omitted from some rows. Given values are once, few, many or a class for expanded clones.

J: TRBJ1-5; V: TRBV2; D: TRBD1; length: 15; size: .; DNA: TGTGCCAGCAGTTCTTTTCTGGGACAGCATCAGCCCCAGCATTTT; CDR3: CASSSFLGQHQPQHF
J: TRBJ1-2; V: TRBV5-4; D: TRBD1; length: 13; size: many; DNA: TGTGCCAGCAGCTTTGACGAGATCAGGGGGTTAGCCTTC; CDR3: CASSFDEIRGLAF
J: TRBJ2-7; V: TRBV19; D: TRBD1; length: 14; size: .; DNA: TGTGCCAGTAGGCCGGACAGGGACTCCTACGAGCAGTACTTC; CDR3: CASRPDRDSYEQYF
J: TRBJ2-7; V: TRBV4-1; D: .; length: 16; size: few; DNA: TGCGCCAGCAGCCAAGAGCTGCAGGGGATCCCCTACGAGCAGTACTTC; CDR3: CASSQELQGIPYEQYF
J: TRBJ1-2; V: TRBV5-6; D: TRBD1; length: 13; size: once; DNA: TGTGCCAGCAGCACCCGGGACAGGGGGCCCGACACCTTC; CDR3: CASSTRDRGPDTF
J: TRBJ1-5; V: TRBV5-1; D: .; length: 14; size: few; DNA: TGCGCCAGCAGCTTGGTAGGGGGAAATCAGCCCCAGCATTTT; CDR3: CASSLVGGNQPQHF
J: TRBJ1-3; V: TRBV3-1/TRBV3-2; D: .; length: 17; size: .; DNA: TGTGCCAGCACCTTCTTCTCCGGGGCGGGGGCTGGAAACACCATATATTTT; CDR3: CASTFFSGAGAGNTIYF
J: TRBJ1-2; V: TRBV7-2; D: .; length: 13; size: .; DNA: TGTGCCAGCAGCTCCGGGAATGCTTATGGCTACACCTTC; CDR3: CASSSGNAYGYTF
J: TRBJ2-7; V: TRBV27; D: .; length: 14; size: .; DNA: TGTGCCAGCAGTTGGGCAGGGGATACTTACGAGCAGTACTTC; CDR3: CASSWAGDTYEQYF
J: TRBJ1-2; V: TRBV10-2; D: .; length: 15; size: once; DNA: TGCGCCAGCAGTGATGTCTCCGGAGGGGACTATGGCTACACCTTC; CDR3: CASSDVSGGDYGYTF
J: TRBJ2-7; V: TRBV4-2; D: TRBD2; length: 15; size: .; DNA: TGTGCCAGCAGCACCCAGCGGGGGGGATACTACGAGCAGTACTTC; CDR3: CASSTQRGGYYEQYF
J: TRBJ1-1; V: TRBV27; D: .; length: 12; size: .; DNA: TGTGCCAGCAGTTTAACCGGGCAGGGGTCTTTCTTT; CDR3: CASSLTGQGSFF
J: TRBJ2-3; V: TRBV3-1/TRBV3-2; D: TRBD2; length: 17; size: .; DNA: TGTGCCAGCAGCCGACTAGCGGGGGGTCCCAACACAGATACGCAGTATTTT; CDR3: CASSRLAGGPNTDTQYF